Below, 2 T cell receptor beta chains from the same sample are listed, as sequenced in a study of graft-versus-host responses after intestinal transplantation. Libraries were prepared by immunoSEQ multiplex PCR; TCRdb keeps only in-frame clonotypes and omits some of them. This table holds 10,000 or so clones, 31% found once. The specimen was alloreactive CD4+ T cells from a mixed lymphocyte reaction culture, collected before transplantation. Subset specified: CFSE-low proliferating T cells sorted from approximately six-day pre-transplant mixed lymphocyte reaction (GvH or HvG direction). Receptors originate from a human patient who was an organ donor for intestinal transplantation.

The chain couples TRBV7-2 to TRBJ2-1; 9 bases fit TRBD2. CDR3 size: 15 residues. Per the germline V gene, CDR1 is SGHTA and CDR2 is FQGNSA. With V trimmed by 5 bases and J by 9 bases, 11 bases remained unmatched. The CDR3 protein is CASSPQGGGEGEQFF. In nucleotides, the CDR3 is TGTGCCAGCAGCCCACAGGGCGGGGGGGAAGGTGAGCAGTTCTTC.

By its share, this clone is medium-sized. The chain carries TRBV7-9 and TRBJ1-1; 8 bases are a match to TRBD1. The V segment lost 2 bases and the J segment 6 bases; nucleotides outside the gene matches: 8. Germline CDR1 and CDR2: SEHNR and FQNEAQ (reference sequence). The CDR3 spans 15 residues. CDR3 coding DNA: TGTGCCAGCAGCTTATTGGGACAGGTGGGCGCTGAAGCTTTCTTT. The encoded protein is CASSLLGQVGAEAFF.